The rows below give T cell receptor beta chains drawn from one sample of a study of blood T cell repertoires in COVID-19. Profiled with immunoSEQ multiplex PCR; TCRdb holds only in-frame clones, not every one. The table has tens of thousands of clones, about 86% seen once. Sample: peripheral blood. The receptors come from a human donor in a cohort sampled during active COVID-19. Each CDR3 is given with its conserved first and last residue. The D gene is left open where the match is weak. Size is omitted from some rows. Given values are once, few, many or a class for expanded clones.

CDR3 DNA: TGTGCCAGCCAGATTCCCAATCAGCCCCAGCATTTT
CDR3 protein: CASQIPNQPQHF
V gene: TRBV12-3/TRBV12-4
J gene: TRBJ1-5
clone size: -
D gene: -

CDR3 DNA: TGTGCCAGCAGTTACGGGACCCAGCATTTT
CDR3 protein: CASSYGTQHF
V gene: TRBV28
J gene: TRBJ1-5
clone size: many
D gene: -

CDR3 DNA: TGTGCCAGCAGCAACACAGGGTCCTACGAGCAGTACTTC
CDR3 protein: CASSNTGSYEQYF
V gene: TRBV7-6
J gene: TRBJ2-7
clone size: -
D gene: -

CDR3 DNA: TGTGCCATCAGTGAACGGGGGAGTCGTGATACGCAGTATTTT
CDR3 protein: CAISERGSRDTQYF
V gene: TRBV10-3
J gene: TRBJ2-3
clone size: -
D gene: -

CDR3 DNA: TGTGCCAGCAGTTACAGCGGCCCTAACACCGGGGAGCTGTTTTTT
CDR3 protein: CASSYSGPNTGELFF
V gene: TRBV6-5
J gene: TRBJ2-2
clone size: -
D gene: -

CDR3 DNA: TGCGCCAGCAGCTTGGATTTAGGGGACGAGCAGTACTTC
CDR3 protein: CASSLDLGDEQYF
V gene: TRBV5-1
J gene: TRBJ2-7
clone size: -
D gene: -

CDR3 DNA: TGTGCCAGCACCCCCGGTTTGGGGCAGGGGTACCCCTACAATGAGCAGTTCTTC
CDR3 protein: CASTPGLGQGYPYNEQFF
V gene: TRBV7-2
J gene: TRBJ2-1
clone size: once
D gene: -

CDR3 DNA: TGTGCCAGCAGTTTATTCAGCGGGGTTTTCGCAGATACGCAGTATTTT
CDR3 protein: CASSLFSGVFADTQYF
V gene: TRBV27
J gene: TRBJ2-3
clone size: -
D gene: TRBD2

CDR3 DNA: TGTGCCAGCAGCTCAGGGACAAAGGGTGAAGCTTTCTTT
CDR3 protein: CASSSGTKGEAFF
V gene: TRBV7-9
J gene: TRBJ1-1
clone size: few
D gene: -

CDR3 DNA: TGTGCCAGCAGGGAGAAACAGGGTGTTAACCAGCCCCAGCATTTT
CDR3 protein: CASREKQGVNQPQHF
V gene: TRBV2
J gene: TRBJ1-5
clone size: -
D gene: -

CDR3 DNA: TGTGCCAGCAGCTCTGTAATGGAGGATACGCAGTATTTT
CDR3 protein: CASSSVMEDTQYF
V gene: TRBV5-4
J gene: TRBJ2-3
clone size: -
D gene: -

CDR3 DNA: TGTGCCAGCAGCTTCAGGGGTGGGGTTAACGAGCAGTACTTC
CDR3 protein: CASSFRGGVNEQYF
V gene: TRBV7-8
J gene: TRBJ2-7
clone size: once
D gene: -

CDR3 DNA: TGTGCCAGCTCTCCAGGGCAAGAAGAGACCCAGTACTTC
CDR3 protein: CASSPGQEETQYF
V gene: TRBV18
J gene: TRBJ2-5
clone size: -
D gene: -

CDR3 DNA: TGTGCCAGCAGTGTCCTAGTGGGTAACTATGGCTACACCTTC
CDR3 protein: CASSVLVGNYGYTF
V gene: TRBV2
J gene: TRBJ1-2
clone size: few
D gene: -

CDR3 DNA: TGTGCCAGCAGCCAACGATTCAGGGAATCTCAGCCCCAGCATTTT
CDR3 protein: CASSQRFRESQPQHF
V gene: TRBV3-1/TRBV3-2
J gene: TRBJ1-5
clone size: once
D gene: -

CDR3 DNA: TGCGCCAGCAGCTCCCTGGTGGCGGGCGAGCAGTACTTC
CDR3 protein: CASSSLVAGEQYF
V gene: TRBV5-1
J gene: TRBJ2-7
clone size: -
D gene: -

CDR3 DNA: TGTGCAAGTCGCTTGCGACAGGTACCCCAGCCCCAGCATTTT
CDR3 protein: CASRLRQVPQPQHF
V gene: TRBV12-2
J gene: TRBJ1-5
clone size: -
D gene: -

CDR3 DNA: TGTGCCAGCAGCCAATCAATAACAGGGTGGGGTTCACCCCTCCACTTT
CDR3 protein: CASSQSITGWGSPLHF
V gene: TRBV7-6
J gene: TRBJ1-6
clone size: -
D gene: -

CDR3 DNA: TGTGCCAGCAGTGGGGACAGGGGTACGTATCAGCCCCAGCATTTT
CDR3 protein: CASSGDRGTYQPQHF
V gene: TRBV2
J gene: TRBJ1-5
clone size: -
D gene: TRBD1

CDR3 DNA: TGTGCCAGCAGTCTATCCGAGACAGGGGCCTACGAGCAGTACTTC
CDR3 protein: CASSLSETGAYEQYF
V gene: TRBV6-5
J gene: TRBJ2-7
clone size: -
D gene: TRBD1

CDR3 DNA: TGTGCCAGCAGCCTGGACAGGGGCGACAATAATTCACCCCTCCACTTT
CDR3 protein: CASSLDRGDNNSPLHF
V gene: TRBV3-1/TRBV3-2
J gene: TRBJ1-6
clone size: -
D gene: TRBD1

CDR3 DNA: TGCAGCGTAAAAACAGGAAACTCCTACGAGCAGTACTTC
CDR3 protein: CSVKTGNSYEQYF
V gene: TRBV29-1
J gene: TRBJ2-7
clone size: -
D gene: -

CDR3 DNA: TGTGCCAGTAGTTCTCTGTACGGCTACGAGCAGTACTTC
CDR3 protein: CASSSLYGYEQYF
V gene: TRBV19
J gene: TRBJ2-7
clone size: -
D gene: -

CDR3 DNA: TGTGCCATCAGTGAGTCGGGCCACAGAAGCCGTGAAGCTTTCTTT
CDR3 protein: CAISESGHRSREAFF
V gene: TRBV10-3
J gene: TRBJ1-1
clone size: -
D gene: -

CDR3 DNA: TGCGCCAGCAGCAGGGACAGTACTAATGAAAAACTGTTTTTT
CDR3 protein: CASSRDSTNEKLFF
V gene: TRBV5-1
J gene: TRBJ1-4
clone size: -
D gene: TRBD1

CDR3 DNA: TGTGCCAGCAGCTTCCGGGACAGTTTCTACAATGAGCAGTTCTTC
CDR3 protein: CASSFRDSFYNEQFF
V gene: TRBV7-6
J gene: TRBJ2-1
clone size: -
D gene: TRBD1